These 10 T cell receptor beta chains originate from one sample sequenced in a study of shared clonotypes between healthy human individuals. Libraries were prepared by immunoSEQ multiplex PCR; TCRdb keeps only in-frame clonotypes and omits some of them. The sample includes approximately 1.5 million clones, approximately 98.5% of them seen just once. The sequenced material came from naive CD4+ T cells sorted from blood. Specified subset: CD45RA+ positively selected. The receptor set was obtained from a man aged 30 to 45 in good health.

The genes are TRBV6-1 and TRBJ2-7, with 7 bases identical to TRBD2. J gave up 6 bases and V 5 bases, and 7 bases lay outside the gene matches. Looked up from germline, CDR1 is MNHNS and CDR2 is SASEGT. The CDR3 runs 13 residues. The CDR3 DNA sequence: TGTGCCAGCAGTCTGCGGGGGTCGCGCGAGCAGTACTTC. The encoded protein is CASSLRGSREQYF.

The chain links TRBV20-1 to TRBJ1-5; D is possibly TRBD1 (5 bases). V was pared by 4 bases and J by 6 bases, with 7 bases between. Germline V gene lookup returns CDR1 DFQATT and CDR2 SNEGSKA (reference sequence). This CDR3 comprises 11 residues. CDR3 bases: TGCAGTGCTATGAGGGGTCAGCCCCAGCATTTT. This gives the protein CSAMRGQPQHF.

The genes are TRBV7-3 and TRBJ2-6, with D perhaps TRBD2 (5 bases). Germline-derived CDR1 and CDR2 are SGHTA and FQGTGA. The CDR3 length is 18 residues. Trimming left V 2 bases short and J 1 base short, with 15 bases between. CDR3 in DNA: TGTGCCAGCAGCTTAGAGGGTTACGTTCCTTCTGGGGCCAACGTCCTGACTTTC. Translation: CASSLEGYVPSGANVLTF.

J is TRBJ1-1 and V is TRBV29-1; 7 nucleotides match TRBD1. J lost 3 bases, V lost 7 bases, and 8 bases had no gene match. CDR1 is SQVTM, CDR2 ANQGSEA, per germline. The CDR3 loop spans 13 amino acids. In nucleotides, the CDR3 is TGCAGCGCCAGTCGACAGGGAGACACTGAAGCTTTCTTT. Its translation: CSASRQGDTEAFF.

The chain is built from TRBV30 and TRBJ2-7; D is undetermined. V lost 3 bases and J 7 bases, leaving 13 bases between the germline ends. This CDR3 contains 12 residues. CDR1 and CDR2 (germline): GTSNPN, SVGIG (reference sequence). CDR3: CAWRPTLREQYF. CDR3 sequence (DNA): TGTGCCTGGAGACCGACTCTTCGGGAGCAGTACTTC.

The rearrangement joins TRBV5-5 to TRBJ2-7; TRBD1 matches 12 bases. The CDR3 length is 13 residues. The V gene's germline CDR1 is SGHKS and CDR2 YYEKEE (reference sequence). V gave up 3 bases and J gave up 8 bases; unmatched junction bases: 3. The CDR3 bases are TGTGCCAGCAGCTGGGGACAGGGGGCTAAGCAGTACTTC. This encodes CASSWGQGAKQYF.

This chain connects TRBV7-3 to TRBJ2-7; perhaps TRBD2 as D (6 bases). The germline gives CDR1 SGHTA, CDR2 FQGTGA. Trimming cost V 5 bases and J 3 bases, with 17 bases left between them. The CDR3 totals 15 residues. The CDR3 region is CASSPQASEGYEQYF. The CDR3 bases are TGTGCCAGCAGCCCCCAGGCTAGCGAGGGCTACGAGCAGTACTTC.

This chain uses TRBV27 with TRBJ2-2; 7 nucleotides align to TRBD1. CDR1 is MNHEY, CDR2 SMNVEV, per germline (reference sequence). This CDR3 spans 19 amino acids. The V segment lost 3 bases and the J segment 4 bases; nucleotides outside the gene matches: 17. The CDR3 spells CASSFTGHLSKGATGELFF. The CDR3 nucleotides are TGTGCCAGCAGTTTTACGGGACACCTGTCGAAGGGGGCCACCGGGGAGCTGTTTTTT.

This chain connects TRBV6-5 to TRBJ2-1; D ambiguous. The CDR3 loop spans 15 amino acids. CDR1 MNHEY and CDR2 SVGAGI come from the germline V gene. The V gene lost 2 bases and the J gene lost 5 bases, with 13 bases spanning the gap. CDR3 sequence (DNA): TGTGCCAGCAGTTACGGGCCCCGAGGACACAATGAGCAGTTCTTC. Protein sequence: CASSYGPRGHNEQFF.

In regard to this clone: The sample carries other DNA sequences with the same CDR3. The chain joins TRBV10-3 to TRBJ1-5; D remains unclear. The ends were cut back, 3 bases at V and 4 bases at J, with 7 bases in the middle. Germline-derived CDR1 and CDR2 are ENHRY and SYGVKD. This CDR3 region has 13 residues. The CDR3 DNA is TGTGCCATCAGTGACGGTGAGAATCAGCCCCAGCATTTT. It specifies CAISDGENQPQHF.